What follows are 11 T cell receptor beta chains derived from one specimen sequenced in a study of blood T cell repertoires in COVID-19. The data were produced by immunoSEQ multiplex PCR, yet TCRdb's version contains in-frame clones alone and is incomplete. In the table there are 180,000 or so clones, about 88% of which are singletons. The sequenced material came from peripheral blood. These receptors originate from a woman aged 25 to 39 with active or convalescent COVID-19.

This rearrangement joins TRBV19 to TRBJ1-1; the D is unclear. V was shortened by 5 bases and J by 0 bases, with 13 bases between the two germline ends. The CDR3 length is 15 residues. Germline CDR1 reads LNHDA; CDR2 reads SQIVND (reference sequence). The CDR3 DNA sequence: TGTGCCAGTAGTCCTAACCCAGGTATGAACACTGAAGCTTTCTTT. This codes for CASSPNPGMNTEAFF. Based on the CDR3 plus reference TRBV19 and TRBJ1-1, the full variable domain is DGGITQSPKYLFRKEGQNVTLSCEQNLNHDAMYWYRQDPGQGLRLIYYSQIVNDFQKGDIAEGYSVSREKKESFPLTVTSAQKNPTAFYLCASSPNPGMNTEAFFGQGTRLTVV.

The chain couples TRBV18 to TRBJ1-2; no firm D call. Per the germline V gene, CDR1 is KGHSH and CDR2 is LQKENI. This CDR3 is 13 amino acids long. V was trimmed by 0 bases and J by 2 bases, leaving 4 bases between them. CDR3 DNA sequence: TGTGCCAGCTCACCACCATCGAACTATGGCTACACCTTC. This translates into CASSPPSNYGYTF.

The CDR3 DNA follows: TGTGCCAGCAGCTCGCCTAGTGGGGGAGGGCCATTGGGTGAGCAGTTCTTC. As protein: CASSSPSGGGPLGEQFF. The chain carries TRBV9 and TRBJ2-1, with 7 bases lining up with TRBD2. The germline gives CDR1 SGDLS, CDR2 YYNGEE. Germline trimming cut 4 bases from V and 9 bases from J; bases unmatched to any gene: 19. The CDR3 has 17 residues. The entire variable domain, with the rest obtained from reference TRBV9 and TRBJ2-1, is as follows: DSGVTQTPKHLITATGQRVTLRCSPRSGDLSVYWYQQSLDQGLQFLIQYYNGEERAKGNILERFSAQQFPDLHSELNLSSLELGDSALYFCASSSPSGGGPLGEQFFGPGTRLTVL.

The CDR3 DNA reads as TGTGCCAGCAGCCAAGATCGCGGGATCTATGGCTACACCTTC. Protein sequence: CASSQDRGIYGYTF. The genes are TRBV14 and TRBJ1-2; D ambiguous. Per germline, CDR1 SGHDN and CDR2 FVKESK. This CDR3 contains 14 residues. Trimming took off 0 bases at V and 4 bases at J, with 9 bases between the two ends.

This chain joins TRBV5-1 and TRBJ1-5; D not certain. The V and J ends lost 0 bases and 7 bases respectively, with 8 bases between them. The germline gives CDR1 SGHRS, CDR2 YFSETQ. This CDR3 has 13 amino acids. The CDR3 sequence is CASSLGGRQPQHF. The DNA for the CDR3 is TGCGCCAGCAGCTTGGGAGGGCGACAGCCCCAGCATTTT.

In this sample, this clone turned up once. The chain has TRBV24-1 and TRBJ2-1; D possibly corresponds to TRBD2 (6 bases). Deletions cut 4 bases from V and 0 bases from J, with 9 bases between. Germline V gives CDR1 KGHDR, CDR2 SFDVKD. The CDR3 contains 15 residues. The CDR3 region is CATSDPGSSYNEQFF. The CDR3 coding sequence is TGTGCCACCAGTGACCCCGGGAGCTCCTACAATGAGCAGTTCTTC.

The chain has TRBV5-1 and TRBJ1-5; D is undetermined. The CDR3 contains 15 residues. V lost 0 bases, J lost 2 bases, and 9 bases lay in between. The germline V gene encodes CDR1 SGHRS and CDR2 YFSETQ. CDR3 sequence: CASSLGGYGNQPQHF. CDR3 nucleotides: TGCGCCAGCAGCTTGGGCGGTTACGGCAATCAGCCCCAGCATTTT.

The CDR3 spells CASSPRGSNQPQHF. CDR3 DNA: TGTGCCAGTAGCCCCCGGGGGAGCAATCAGCCCCAGCATTTT. The chain links TRBV19 to TRBJ1-5, with a weak D call TRBD1 (5 bases). The CDR3 length is 14 residues. The V gene's germline CDR1 is LNHDA and CDR2 SQIVND (reference sequence). V lost 6 bases and J 1 base, leaving 10 bases between the germline ends.

The chain carries TRBV27 and TRBJ2-1; TRBD2 matches 13 bases. Losses at the gene ends were 4 bases for V and 7 bases for J; bases not matched to a gene: 10. This CDR3 has 17 amino acids. Germline assignment: CDR1 MNHEY and CDR2 SMNVEV (reference sequence). The CDR3: CASSSPTRLAGGNEQFF. The CDR3 region has the DNA TGTGCCAGCAGTTCACCAACCCGACTAGCGGGGGGTAATGAGCAGTTCTTC.

The chain combines TRBV2 with TRBJ1-6; 8 bases map to TRBD1. V lost 5 bases and J lost 8; bases outside the gene matches: 5. The CDR3 runs 14 residues. CDR1 is SNHLY, CDR2 FYNNEI, per germline. The DNA for the CDR3 is TGTGCCAGCAGTTCCGGACAGGGTCATTCACCCCTCCACTTT. This encodes CASSSGQGHSPLHF.

The chain employs TRBV5-8 and TRBJ1-4; D unresolved. The V gene lost 4 bases and the J gene lost 10 bases, with 5 bases spanning the gap. Germline V gives CDR1 SGHTS, CDR2 YDEGEE. The CDR3 spans 10 residues. CDR3: CASSAVKLFF. In DNA, the CDR3 is TGTGCCAGCAGCGCGGTAAAACTGTTTTTT.